This T cell receptor (beta chain) appears in the sequencing data of a study of radiotherapy plus CTLA-4 blockade in lung cancer. On the study more broadly: Objective responses were documented in 15% to 20% of patients, with disease control in roughly 33%.

Participants had chemo-refractory metastatic non-small-cell lung cancer and were treated with focal radiation plus ipilimumab CTLA-4 blockade. The method was immunoSEQ multiplex PCR; TCRdb's version includes in-frame clones alone and lacks a portion of them. The data hold over 30,000 clones, with roughly 73% observed a single time. Trimming pared 4 bases from V and 7 bases from J, leaving 17 bases between. The CDR3 is 16 residues long. Looked up from germline, CDR1 is MGHRA and CDR2 is YSYEKL. With respect to this clone: The antigen remains unidentified.

Study outcomes and limitations: Clones derived from tumor TCRs expanded in blood after radiotherapy plus ipilimumab.

This specimen consisted of peripheral blood, obtained from a patient treated with radiotherapy plus ipilimumab. This TCR came from a human donor with non-small cell lung cancer that progressed on radiotherapy plus ipilimumab. The chain joins TRBV4-1 to TRBJ1-6; D ambiguous. CDR3 residues: CASSPPFGLTNSPLHF. DNA of the CDR3: TGCGCCAGCAGCCCACCCTTTGGGCTGACCAATTCACCCCTCCACTTT.